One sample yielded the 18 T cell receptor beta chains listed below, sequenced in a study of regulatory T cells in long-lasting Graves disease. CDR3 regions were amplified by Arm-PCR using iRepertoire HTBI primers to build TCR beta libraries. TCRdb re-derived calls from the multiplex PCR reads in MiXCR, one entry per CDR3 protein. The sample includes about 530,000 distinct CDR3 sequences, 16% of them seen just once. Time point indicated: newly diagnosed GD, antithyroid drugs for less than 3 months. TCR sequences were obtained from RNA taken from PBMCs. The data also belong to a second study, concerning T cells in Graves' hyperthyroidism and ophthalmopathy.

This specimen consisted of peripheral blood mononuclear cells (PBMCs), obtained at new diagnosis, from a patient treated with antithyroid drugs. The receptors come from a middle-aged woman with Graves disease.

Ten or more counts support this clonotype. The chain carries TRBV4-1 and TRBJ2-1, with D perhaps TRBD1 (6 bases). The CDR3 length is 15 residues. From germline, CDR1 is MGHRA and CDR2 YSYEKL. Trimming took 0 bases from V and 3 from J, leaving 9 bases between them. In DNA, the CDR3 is TGCGCCAGCAGCCAAGAGGGGGCGGTCTACAATGAGCAGTTCTTC. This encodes CASSQEGAVYNEQFF.

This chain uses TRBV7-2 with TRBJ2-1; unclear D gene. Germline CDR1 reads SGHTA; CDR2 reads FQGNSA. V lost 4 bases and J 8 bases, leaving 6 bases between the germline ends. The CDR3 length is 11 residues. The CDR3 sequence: CASSSLYEQFF. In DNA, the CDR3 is TGTGCCAGCAGCTCGCTCTATGAGCAGTTCTTC.

The CDR3 region has the DNA TGTGCCAGCAGTTACACCGGTACTTCTAACTATGGCTACACCTTC. It is translated as CASSYTGTSNYGYTF. The V call is TRBV6-5, the J call TRBJ1-2; D gene ambiguous. The V gene's germline CDR1 is MNHEY and CDR2 SVGAGI. V shed 2 bases and J shed 0 bases, with 10 bases lying between them. The CDR3 loop spans 15 amino acids.

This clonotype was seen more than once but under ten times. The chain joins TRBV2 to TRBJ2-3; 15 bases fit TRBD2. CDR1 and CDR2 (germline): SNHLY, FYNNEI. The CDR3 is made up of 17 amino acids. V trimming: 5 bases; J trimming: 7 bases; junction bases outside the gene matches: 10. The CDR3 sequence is CASSSPRTSGGGNTQYF. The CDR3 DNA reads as TGTGCCAGCAGTTCCCCCCGGACTAGCGGGGGGGGAAATACGCAGTATTTT.

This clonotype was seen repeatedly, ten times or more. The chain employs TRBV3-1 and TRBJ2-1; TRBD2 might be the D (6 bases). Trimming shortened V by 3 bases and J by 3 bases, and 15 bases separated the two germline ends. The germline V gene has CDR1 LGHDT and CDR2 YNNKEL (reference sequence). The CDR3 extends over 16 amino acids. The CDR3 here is CASSQEGLGGYNEQFF. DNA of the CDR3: TGTGCCAGCAGCCAGGAGGGACTCGGAGGCTACAATGAGCAGTTCTTC.

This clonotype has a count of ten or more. The DNA of the CDR3 is TGTGCCAGCAGTGAAGCAGCCCCGGCTCAGCCCCAGCATTTT. It codes for CASSEAAPAQPQHF. The chain uses TRBV6-1 and TRBJ1-5; D not certain. The CDR3 has 14 residues. The germline V gene encodes CDR1 MNHNS and CDR2 SASEGT. V was cut by 0 bases and J by 6 bases, with 9 bases left in between.

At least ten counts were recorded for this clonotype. CDR3: CASSLLAGYEQYF. As DNA, the CDR3 is TGTGCCAGCAGTTTACTCGCCGGTTACGAGCAGTACTTC. The J gene is TRBJ2-7, the V gene TRBV12-3 or TRBV12-4; D gene ambiguous. V was pared by 2 bases and J by 4 bases, with 9 bases between. The CDR3 totals 13 residues.

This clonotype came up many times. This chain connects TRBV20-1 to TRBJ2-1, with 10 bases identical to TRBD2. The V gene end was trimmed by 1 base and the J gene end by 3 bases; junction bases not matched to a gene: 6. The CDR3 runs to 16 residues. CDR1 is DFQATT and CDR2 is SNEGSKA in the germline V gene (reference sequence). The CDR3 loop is CSARGTSGRGYNEQFF. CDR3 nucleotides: TGCAGTGCTAGAGGGACTAGCGGACGAGGCTACAATGAGCAGTTCTTC.

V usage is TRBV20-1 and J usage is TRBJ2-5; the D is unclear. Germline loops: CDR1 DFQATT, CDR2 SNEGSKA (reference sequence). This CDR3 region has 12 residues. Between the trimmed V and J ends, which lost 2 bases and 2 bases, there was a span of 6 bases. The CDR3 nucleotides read TGCAGTGCTAGACGCCAACAAGAGACCCAGTACTTC. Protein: CSARRQQETQYF.

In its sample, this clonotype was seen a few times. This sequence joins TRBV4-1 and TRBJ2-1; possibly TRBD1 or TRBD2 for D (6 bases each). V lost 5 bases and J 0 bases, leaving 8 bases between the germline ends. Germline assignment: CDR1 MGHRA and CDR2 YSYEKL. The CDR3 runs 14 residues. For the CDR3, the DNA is TGCGCCAGCAGCAGGGGGGTCTCCTACAATGAGCAGTTCTTC. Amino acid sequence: CASSRGVSYNEQFF.

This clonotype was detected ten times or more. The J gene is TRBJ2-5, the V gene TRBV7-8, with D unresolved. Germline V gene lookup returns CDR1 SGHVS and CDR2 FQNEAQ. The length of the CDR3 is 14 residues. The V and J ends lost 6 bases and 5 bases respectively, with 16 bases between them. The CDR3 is CASSQFGNRETQYF. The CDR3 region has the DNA TGTGCCAGCAGTCAGTTTGGGAATAGGGAGACCCAGTACTTC.

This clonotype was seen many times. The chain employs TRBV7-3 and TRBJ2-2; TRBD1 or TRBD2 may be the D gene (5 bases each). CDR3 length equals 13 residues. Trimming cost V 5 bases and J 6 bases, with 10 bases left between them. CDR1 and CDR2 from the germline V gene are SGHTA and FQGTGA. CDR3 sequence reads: CASSPGTAGELFF. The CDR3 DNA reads TGTGCCAGCAGCCCAGGGACGGCCGGGGAGCTGTTTTTT.

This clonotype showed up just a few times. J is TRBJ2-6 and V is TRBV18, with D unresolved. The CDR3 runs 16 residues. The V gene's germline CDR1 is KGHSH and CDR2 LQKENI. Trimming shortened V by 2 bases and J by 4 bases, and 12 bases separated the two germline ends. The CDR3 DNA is TGTGCCAGCTCACCAACCGGTGCGGTGGGGGCCAACGTCCTGACTTTC. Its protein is CASSPTGAVGANVLTF.

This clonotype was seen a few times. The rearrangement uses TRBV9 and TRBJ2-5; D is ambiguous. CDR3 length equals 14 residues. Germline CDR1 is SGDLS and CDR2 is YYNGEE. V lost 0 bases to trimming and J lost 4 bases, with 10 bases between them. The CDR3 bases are TGTGCCAGCAGCGTAGATGGGCGCGGAGAGACCCAGTACTTC. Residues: CASSVDGRGETQYF.

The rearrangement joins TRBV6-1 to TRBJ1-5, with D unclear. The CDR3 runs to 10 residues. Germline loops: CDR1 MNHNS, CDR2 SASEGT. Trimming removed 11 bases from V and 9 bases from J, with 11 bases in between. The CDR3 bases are TGTGCCTCCGGTGGGCGGCCCCAGCATTTT. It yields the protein CASGGRPQHF.

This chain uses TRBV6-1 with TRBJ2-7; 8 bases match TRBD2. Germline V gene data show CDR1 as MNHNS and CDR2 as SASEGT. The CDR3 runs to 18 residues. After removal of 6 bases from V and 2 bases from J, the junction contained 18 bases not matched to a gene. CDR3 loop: CASSLTAAGSGGPYEQYF. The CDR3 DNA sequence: TGTGCCAGCAGCCTAACCGCCGCCGGGAGCGGGGGCCCCTACGAGCAGTACTTC.

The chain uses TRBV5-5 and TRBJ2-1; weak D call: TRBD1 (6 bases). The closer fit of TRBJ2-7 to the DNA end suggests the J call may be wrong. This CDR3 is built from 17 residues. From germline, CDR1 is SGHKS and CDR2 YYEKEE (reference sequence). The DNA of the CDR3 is TGTGCCAGCAGCTTCGGGCCAACACAGGGCTCTCTTAGGGAGCAGTACTTC. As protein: CASSFGPTQGSLREQYF.

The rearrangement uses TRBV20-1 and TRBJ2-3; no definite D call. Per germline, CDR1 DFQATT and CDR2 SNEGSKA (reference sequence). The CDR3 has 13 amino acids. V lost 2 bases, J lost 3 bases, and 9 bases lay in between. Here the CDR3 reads CSARPGVTDTQYF. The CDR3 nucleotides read TGCAGTGCTAGACCGGGCGTAACAGATACGCAGTATTTT.